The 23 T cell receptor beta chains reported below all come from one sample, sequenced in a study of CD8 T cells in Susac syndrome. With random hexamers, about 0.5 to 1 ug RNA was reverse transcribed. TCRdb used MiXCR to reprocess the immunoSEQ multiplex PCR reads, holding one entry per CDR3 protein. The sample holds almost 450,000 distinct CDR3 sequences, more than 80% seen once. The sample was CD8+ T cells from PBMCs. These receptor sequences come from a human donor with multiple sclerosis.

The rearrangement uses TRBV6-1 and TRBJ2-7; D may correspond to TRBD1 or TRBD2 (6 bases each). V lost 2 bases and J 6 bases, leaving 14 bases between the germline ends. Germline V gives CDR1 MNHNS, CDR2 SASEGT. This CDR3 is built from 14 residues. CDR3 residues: CASSELGSGAEQYF. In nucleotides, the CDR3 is TGTGCCAGCAGTGAATTGGGGTCGGGGGCCGAGCAGTACTTC.

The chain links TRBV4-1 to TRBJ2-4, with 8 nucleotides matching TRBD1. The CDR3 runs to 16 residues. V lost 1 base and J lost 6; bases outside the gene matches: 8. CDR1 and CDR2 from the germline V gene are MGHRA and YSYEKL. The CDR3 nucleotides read TGCGCCAGCAGCCAAGGTTGGCGAGACAGGGGAAACATTCAGTACTTC. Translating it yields CASSQGWRDRGNIQYF.

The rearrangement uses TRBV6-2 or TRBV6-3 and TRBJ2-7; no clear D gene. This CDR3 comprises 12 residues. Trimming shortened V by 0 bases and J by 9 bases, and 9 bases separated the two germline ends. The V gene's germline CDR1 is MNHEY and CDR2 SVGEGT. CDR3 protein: CASSYSLFSQYF. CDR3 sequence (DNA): TGTGCCAGCAGTTACTCCCTCTTTTCGCAGTACTTC.

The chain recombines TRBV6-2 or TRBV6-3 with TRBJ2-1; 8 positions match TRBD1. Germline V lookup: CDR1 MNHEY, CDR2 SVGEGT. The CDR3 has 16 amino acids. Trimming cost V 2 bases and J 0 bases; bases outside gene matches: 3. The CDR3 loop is CASSYRTGSSYNEQFF. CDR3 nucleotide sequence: TGTGCCAGCAGTTACAGGACAGGGAGCTCCTACAATGAGCAGTTCTTC.

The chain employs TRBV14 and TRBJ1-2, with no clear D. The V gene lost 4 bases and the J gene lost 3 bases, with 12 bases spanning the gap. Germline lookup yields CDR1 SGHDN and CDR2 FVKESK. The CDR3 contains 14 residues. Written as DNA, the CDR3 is TGTGCCAGCAGCCCCCTGAGATGGGACTATGGCTACACCTTC. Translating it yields CASSPLRWDYGYTF.

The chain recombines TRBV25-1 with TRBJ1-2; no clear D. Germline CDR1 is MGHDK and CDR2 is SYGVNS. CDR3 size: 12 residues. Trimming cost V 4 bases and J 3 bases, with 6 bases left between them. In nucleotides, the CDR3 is TGTGCCAGCAGTGTTCGAGACTATGGCTACACCTTC. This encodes CASSVRDYGYTF.

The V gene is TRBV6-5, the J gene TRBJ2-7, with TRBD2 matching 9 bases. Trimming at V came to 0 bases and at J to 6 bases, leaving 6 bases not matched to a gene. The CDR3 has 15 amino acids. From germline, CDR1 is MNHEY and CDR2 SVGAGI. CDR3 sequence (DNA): TGTGCCAGCAGTTACTCGGCGGGAGGGCCTCTCGAGCAGTACTTC. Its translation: CASSYSAGGPLEQYF.

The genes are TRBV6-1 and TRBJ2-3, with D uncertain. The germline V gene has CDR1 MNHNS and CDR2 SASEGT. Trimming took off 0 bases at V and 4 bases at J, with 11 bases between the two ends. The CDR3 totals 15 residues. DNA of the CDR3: TGTGCCAGCAGTGAAGCGGTGGCTAGAGCAGATACGCAGTATTTT. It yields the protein CASSEAVARADTQYF.

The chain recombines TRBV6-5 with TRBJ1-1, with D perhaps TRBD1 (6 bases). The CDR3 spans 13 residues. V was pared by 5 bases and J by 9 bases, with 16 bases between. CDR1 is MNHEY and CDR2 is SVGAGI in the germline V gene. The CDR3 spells CASSHRVEGKAFF. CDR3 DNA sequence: TGTGCCAGCAGTCACAGGGTTGAAGGGAAAGCTTTCTTT.

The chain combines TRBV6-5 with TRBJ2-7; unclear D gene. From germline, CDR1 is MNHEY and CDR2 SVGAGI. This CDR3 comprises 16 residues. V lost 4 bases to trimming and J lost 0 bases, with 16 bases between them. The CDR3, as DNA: TGTGCCAGCAGTTCCCCTTCGACGGTTAGCTCCTACGAGCAGTACTTC. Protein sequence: CASSSPSTVSSYEQYF.

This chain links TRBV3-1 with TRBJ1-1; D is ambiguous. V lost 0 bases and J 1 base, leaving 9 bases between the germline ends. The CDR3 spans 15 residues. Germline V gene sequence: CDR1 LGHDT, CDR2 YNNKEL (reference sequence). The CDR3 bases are TGTGCCAGCAGCCAAGAATGGGGAGCGAACACTGAAGCTTTCTTT. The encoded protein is CASSQEWGANTEAFF. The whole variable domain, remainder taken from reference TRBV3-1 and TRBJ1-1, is DTAVSQTPKYLVTQMGNDKSIKCEQNLGHDTMYWYKQDSKKFLKIMFSYNNKELIINETVPNRFSPKSPDKAHLNLHINSLELGDSAVYFCASSQEWGANTEAFFGQGTRLTVV.

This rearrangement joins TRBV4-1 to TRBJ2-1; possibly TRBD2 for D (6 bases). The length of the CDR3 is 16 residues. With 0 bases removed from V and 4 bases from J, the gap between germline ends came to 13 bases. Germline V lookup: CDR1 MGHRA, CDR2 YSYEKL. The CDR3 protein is CASSQEVGGLYNEQFF. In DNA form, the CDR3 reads TGCGCCAGCAGCCAAGAGGTGGGAGGCCTGTACAATGAGCAGTTCTTC.

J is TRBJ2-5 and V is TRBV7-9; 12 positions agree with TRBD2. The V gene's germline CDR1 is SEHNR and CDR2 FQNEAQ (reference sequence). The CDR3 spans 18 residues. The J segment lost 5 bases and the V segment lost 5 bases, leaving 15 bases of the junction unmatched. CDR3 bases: TGTGCCAGCAGCCCAATCCTAGCGGGAGGGCCTGATGGGGAGACCCAGTACTTC. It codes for CASSPILAGGPDGETQYF. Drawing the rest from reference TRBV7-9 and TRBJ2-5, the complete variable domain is DTGVSQNPRHKITKRGQNVTFRCDPISEHNRLYWYRQTLGQGPEFLTYFQNEAQLEKSRLLSDRFSAERPKGSFSTLEIQRTEQGDSAMYLCASSPILAGGPDGETQYFGPGTRLLVL.

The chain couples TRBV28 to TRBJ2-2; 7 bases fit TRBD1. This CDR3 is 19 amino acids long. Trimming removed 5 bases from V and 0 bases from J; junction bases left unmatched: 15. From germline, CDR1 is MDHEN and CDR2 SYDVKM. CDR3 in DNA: TGTGCCAGCAGTCCTCAACAGGGGACGGGCCCAGCGAACACCGGGGAGCTGTTTTTT. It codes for CASSPQQGTGPANTGELFF.

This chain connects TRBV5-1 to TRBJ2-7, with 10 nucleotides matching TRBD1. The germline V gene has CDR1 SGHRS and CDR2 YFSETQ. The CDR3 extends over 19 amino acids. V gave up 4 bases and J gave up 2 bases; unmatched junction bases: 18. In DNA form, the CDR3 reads TGCGCCAGCAGCCGACTGGGGGATTTGACAGGGGGCGTCCCCTACGAGCAGTACTTC. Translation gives CASSRLGDLTGGVPYEQYF.

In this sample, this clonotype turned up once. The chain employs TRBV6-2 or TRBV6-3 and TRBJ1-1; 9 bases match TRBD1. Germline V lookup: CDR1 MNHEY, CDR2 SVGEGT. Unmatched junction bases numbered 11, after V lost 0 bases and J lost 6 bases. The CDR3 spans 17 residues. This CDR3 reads CASSYSGTGPQLAEAFF. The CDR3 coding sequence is TGTGCCAGCAGTTACTCGGGGACAGGGCCACAGTTGGCTGAAGCTTTCTTT.

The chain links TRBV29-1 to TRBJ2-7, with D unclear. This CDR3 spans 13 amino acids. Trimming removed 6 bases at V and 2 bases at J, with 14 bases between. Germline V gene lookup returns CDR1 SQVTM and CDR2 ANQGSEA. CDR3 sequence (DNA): TGCAGCGTGCAACCGGGTACGACCTACGAGCAGTACTTC. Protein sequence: CSVQPGTTYEQYF.

The CDR3 DNA sequence: TGTGCCAGCAAAGGGACTGACTGGAGAGTAGGTCAGCCCCAGCATTTT. It is translated as CASKGTDWRVGQPQHF. The gene calls are TRBV28 and TRBJ1-5, with D tentatively TRBD1 (5 bases). The CDR3 consists of 16 residues. CDR1 and CDR2 from the germline V gene are MDHEN and SYDVKM. Trimming left V 7 bases short and J 6 bases short, with 22 bases between.

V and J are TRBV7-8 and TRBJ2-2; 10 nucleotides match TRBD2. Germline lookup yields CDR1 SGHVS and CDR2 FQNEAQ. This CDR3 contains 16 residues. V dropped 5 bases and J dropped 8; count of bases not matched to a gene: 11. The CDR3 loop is CASSLEREGFSGELFF. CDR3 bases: TGTGCCAGCAGCCTTGAGCGGGAGGGATTTTCGGGGGAGCTGTTTTTT.

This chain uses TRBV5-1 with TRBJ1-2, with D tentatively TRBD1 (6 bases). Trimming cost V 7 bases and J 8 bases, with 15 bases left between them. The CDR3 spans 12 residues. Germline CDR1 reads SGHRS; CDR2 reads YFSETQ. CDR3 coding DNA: TGCGCCAGCGCCGGGGGGGCTCAGGGCTACACCTTC. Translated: CASAGGAQGYTF.

CDR3 DNA: TGCGCCAGCAGCCAAGTTGTATTAGCGGGAGGGCCGGGGGATACGCAGTATTTT. Protein product: CASSQVVLAGGPGDTQYF. The V call is TRBV4-1, the J call TRBJ2-3; 11 bases agree with TRBD2. This CDR3 contains 18 residues. The V segment lost 1 base and the J segment 6 bases; nucleotides outside the gene matches: 12. From germline, CDR1 is MGHRA and CDR2 YSYEKL.

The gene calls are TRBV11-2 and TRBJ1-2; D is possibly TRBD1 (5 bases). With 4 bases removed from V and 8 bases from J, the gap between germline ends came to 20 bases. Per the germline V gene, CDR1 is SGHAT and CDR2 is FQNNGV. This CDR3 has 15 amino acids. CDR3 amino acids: CASSSGPDGVEGYTF. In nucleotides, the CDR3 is TGTGCCAGCAGCTCGGGACCGGACGGAGTGGAGGGCTACACCTTC.

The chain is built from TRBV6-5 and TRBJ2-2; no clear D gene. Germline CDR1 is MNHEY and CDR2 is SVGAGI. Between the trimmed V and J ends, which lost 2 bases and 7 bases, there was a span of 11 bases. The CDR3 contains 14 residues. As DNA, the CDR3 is TGTGCCAGCAGTTACGGACCGTTGAACGGGGAGCTGTTTTTT. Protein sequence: CASSYGPLNGELFF.